This TCR beta chain was sequenced for a study of T-cell memory formation after mild COVID-19. TCRdb fed the 5' RACE reads into MiXCR, producing one record per CDR3 protein. The repertoire holds 250,000 to 300,000 distinct CDR3 sequences, with around 16% as singletons. The CDR3 is 12 amino acids. Trimming removed 5 bases from V and 3 bases from J, with 10 bases in between. Germline V gene data show CDR1 as SQVTM and CDR2 as ANQGSEA. A note on this clonotype: Its antigen is unidentified.

General study points: CD4+ contracting clones were found mainly in CM and EM, and CD8+ ones in EMRA. Pre-infection memory held some responding clones, suggesting pre-existing cross-reactive T cells responded.

The J gene is TRBJ2-5, the V gene TRBV29-1; D may be TRBD1 or TRBD2 (5 bases each). This receptor was taken from a man between 18 and 29 years old who had mild COVID-19 (a few samples of this study predate the infection). Cell type and time point are not known. The sample was PBMCs or a T cell subset sorted from them (not recorded which). CDR3 sequence: CSVPRDEETQYF. The CDR3 nucleotides are TGCAGCGTTCCCCGGGACGAAGAGACCCAGTACTTC.